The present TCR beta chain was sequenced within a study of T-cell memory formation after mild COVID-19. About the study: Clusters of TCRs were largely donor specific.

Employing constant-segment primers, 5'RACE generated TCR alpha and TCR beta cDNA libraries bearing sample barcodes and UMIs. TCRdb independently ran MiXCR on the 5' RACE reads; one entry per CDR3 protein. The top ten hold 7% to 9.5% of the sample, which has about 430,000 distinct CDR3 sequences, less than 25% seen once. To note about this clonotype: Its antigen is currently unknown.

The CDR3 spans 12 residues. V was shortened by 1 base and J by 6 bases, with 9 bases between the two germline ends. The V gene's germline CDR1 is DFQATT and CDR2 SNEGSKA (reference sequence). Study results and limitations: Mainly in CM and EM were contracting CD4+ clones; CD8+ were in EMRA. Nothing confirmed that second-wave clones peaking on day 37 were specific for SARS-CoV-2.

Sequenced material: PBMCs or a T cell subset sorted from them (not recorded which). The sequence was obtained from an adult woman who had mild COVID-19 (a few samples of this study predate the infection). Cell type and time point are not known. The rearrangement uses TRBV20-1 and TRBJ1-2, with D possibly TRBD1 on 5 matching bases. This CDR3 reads CSARGTGDGYTF. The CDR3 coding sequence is TGCAGTGCTAGAGGAACAGGCGATGGCTACACCTTC.